The T cell receptor beta chain described here comes from a study of T cells in Graves' hyperthyroidism and ophthalmopathy. The study's findings and limits: In blood, most of the thyroid clonotypes expanded above 0.001 were also present.

Germline assignment: CDR1 MNHEY and CDR2 SMNVEV (reference sequence). The CDR3 is 13 residues long. Unmatched junction bases numbered 12, after V lost 8 bases and J lost 9 bases. TCR beta CDR3 regions were amplified from RNA. With the HTBI primer set, the TCR CDR3 went through a first round of RT-PCR. TCRdb fed the multiplex PCR reads into MiXCR, producing one record per CDR3 protein. The repertoire holds 450,000 to 700,000 distinct CDR3 sequences, with around 46% as singletons. Diagnostic decisions used clinical symptoms, serum thyroxine and TRAb, thyroid ultrasound and orbital computed tomography. This clonotype was observed a handful of times. Its antigen is still unknown.

V and J are TRBV27 and TRBJ1-2, with TRBD1 identical over 7 bases. The TCR originated in a woman between 18 and 30 years old with Graves' hyperthyroidism. The sequenced sample consisted of peripheral blood or thyroid tissue (not recorded which). In nucleotides, the CDR3 is TGTGCCAGCCAGACCGCTTCAGGGGGGAGCTACACCTTC. Residues: CASQTASGGSYTF.